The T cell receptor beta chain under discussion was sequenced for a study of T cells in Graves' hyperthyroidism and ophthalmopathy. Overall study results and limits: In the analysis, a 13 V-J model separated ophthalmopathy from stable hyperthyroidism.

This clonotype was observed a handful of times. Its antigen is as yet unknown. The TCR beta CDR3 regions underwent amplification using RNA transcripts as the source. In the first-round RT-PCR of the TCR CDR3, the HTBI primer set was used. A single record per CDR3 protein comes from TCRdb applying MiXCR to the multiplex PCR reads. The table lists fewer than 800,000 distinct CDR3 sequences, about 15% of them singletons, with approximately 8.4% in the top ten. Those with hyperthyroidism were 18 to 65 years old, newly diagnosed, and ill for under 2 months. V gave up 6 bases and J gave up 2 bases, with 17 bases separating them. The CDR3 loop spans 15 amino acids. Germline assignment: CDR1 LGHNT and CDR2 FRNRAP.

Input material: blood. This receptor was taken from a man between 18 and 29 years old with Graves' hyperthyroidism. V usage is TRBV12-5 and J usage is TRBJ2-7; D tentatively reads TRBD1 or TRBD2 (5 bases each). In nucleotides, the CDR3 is TGTGCTAGTGGAATAAGTGGGGGAATGACCTACGAGCAGTACTTC. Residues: CASGISGGMTYEQYF.